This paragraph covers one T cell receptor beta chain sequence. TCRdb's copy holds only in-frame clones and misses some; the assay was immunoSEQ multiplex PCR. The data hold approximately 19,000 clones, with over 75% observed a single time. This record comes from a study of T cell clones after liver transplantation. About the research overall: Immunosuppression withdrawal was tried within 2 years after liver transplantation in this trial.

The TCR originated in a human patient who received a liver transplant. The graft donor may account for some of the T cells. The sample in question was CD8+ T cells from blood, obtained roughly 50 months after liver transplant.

The CDR3 sequence is CASSVRQTYEQYF. As DNA, the CDR3 is TGTGCCAGCAGCGTTCGACAGACCTACGAGCAGTACTTC. This chain joins TRBV7-3 and TRBJ2-7; D perhaps matches TRBD1 (5 bases). CDR1 and CDR2 from the germline V gene are SGHTA and FQGTGA. The CDR3 is 13 amino acids. V was shortened by 5 bases and J by 2 bases, with 10 bases between the two germline ends.